Listed here are 19 T cell receptor beta chains from one sample, sequenced in a study of T cells in Graves' hyperthyroidism and ophthalmopathy. Amplified TCR beta CDR3 regions derived from RNA transcripts. The HTBI primer set served for first-round RT-PCR of the TCR CDR3. TCRdb re-called the multiplex PCR reads through MiXCR, storing one row per CDR3 protein. The data show 350,000 or so distinct CDR3 sequences, with about a sixth seen just once and approximately 33% held by the top ten. The sequenced material came from blood. The receptors shown here come from a woman aged 30 to 39 with Graves' hyperthyroidism that later progressed to Graves' ophthalmopathy.

This clonotype was seen at least ten times. This chain uses TRBV12-3 or TRBV12-4 with TRBJ1-3; possibly TRBD1 for D (6 bases). The CDR3 totals 15 residues. Trimming shortened V by 6 bases and J by 7 bases, and 19 bases separated the two germline ends. CDR3 nucleotides: TGTGCCAGCAGAAGACAGGTTCTCTCTTCGAACACCATATATTTT. Residues: CASRRQVLSSNTIYF.

This clonotype appeared once. The chain carries TRBV2 and TRBJ2-1; TRBD1 is a possible D gene (5 bases). Germline loops: CDR1 SNHLY, CDR2 FYNNEI. CDR3 length equals 14 residues. V lost 4 bases and J lost 6, with 13 bases in between. The CDR3, as DNA: TGTGCCAGCAGTGGTTTGGCTCAGGGCAATGAGCAGTTCTTC. It is translated as CASSGLAQGNEQFF.

This clonotype has a count of ten or more. V usage is TRBV6-1 and J usage is TRBJ1-4; D possibly corresponds to TRBD1 (5 bases). V gave up 5 bases and J gave up 8 bases, with 15 bases separating them. CDR3 length: 14 amino acids. From germline, CDR1 is MNHNS and CDR2 SASEGT. CDR3 sequence reads: CASSFYSGGEKLFF. The CDR3 DNA sequence: TGTGCCAGCAGTTTTTACAGCGGGGGGGAAAAACTGTTTTTT.

In regard to this clonotype: A single base separates this from a much larger clone, so it may be a read error. This chain connects TRBV6-2 or TRBV6-3 to TRBJ1-1; no clear D gene. Trimming pared 8 bases from V and 6 bases from J, leaving 19 bases between. The CDR3 spans 14 residues. In germline, CDR1 is MNHEY, CDR2 SVGEGT. Here the CDR3 reads CASVSAPPDPEAFF. The CDR3 DNA reads as TGTGCCAGCGTTTCTGCTCCACCCGACCCTGAAGCTTTCTTT.

In this sample, this clonotype turned up a few times. The chain combines TRBV4-1 with TRBJ1-1, with D unresolved. CDR1 and CDR2 (germline): MGHRA, YSYEKL. V was cut by 5 bases and J by 0 bases, with 10 bases left in between. The CDR3 runs 14 residues. The CDR3 DNA reads as TGCGCCAGCAGCGGCGGACTCATGAACACTGAAGCTTTCTTT. The encoded protein is CASSGGLMNTEAFF.

This clonotype was observed a few times. The genes are TRBV20-1 and TRBJ2-1; TRBD1 matches 8 bases. Germline assignment: CDR1 DFQATT and CDR2 SNEGSKA (reference sequence). J lost 2 bases, V lost 4 bases, and 4 bases had no gene match. This CDR3 spans 14 amino acids. The CDR3 DNA reads as TGCAGTGCTAAGGACAGGGTGGCCTACAATGAGCAGTTCTTC. Translated: CSAKDRVAYNEQFF.

This clonotype has a count of ten or more. The chain recombines TRBV10-3 with TRBJ2-7; no clear D gene. Looked up from germline, CDR1 is ENHRY and CDR2 is SYGVKD. With 10 bases removed from V and 2 bases from J, the gap between germline ends came to 12 bases. The CDR3 runs to 12 residues. In nucleotides, the CDR3 is TGTGCCACCGTCAACCCACCCTACGAGCAGTACTTC. Translated, it gives CATVNPPYEQYF.

This clonotype was seen more than once but under ten times. The J gene is TRBJ2-3, the V gene TRBV20-1; D may be TRBD2 (5 bases). Germline values: CDR1 DFQATT, CDR2 SNEGSKA (reference sequence). V lost 7 bases and J 1 base, leaving 12 bases between the germline ends. CDR3 length: 13 amino acids. The CDR3 DNA reads TGCAGTGGGGTCAGGACTGGCACAGATACGCAGTATTTT. Translated, it gives CSGVRTGTDTQYF.

V and J are TRBV7-9 and TRBJ2-7; possibly TRBD2 for D (5 bases). The CDR3 runs to 14 residues. V was trimmed by 3 bases and J by 1 base, leaving 10 bases between them. Germline lookup yields CDR1 SEHNR and CDR2 FQNEAQ (reference sequence). CDR3 residues: CASSFSAGSYEQYF. CDR3 DNA: TGTGCCAGCAGCTTCTCGGCGGGTTCCTACGAGCAGTACTTC. Complete variable domain (other parts from reference TRBV7-9 and TRBJ2-7): DTGVSQNPRHKITKRGQNVTFRCDPISEHNRLYWYRQTLGQGPEFLTYFQNEAQLEKSRLLSDRFSAERPKGSFSTLEIQRTEQGDSAMYLCASSFSAGSYEQYFGPGTRLTVT.

The chain recombines TRBV3-1 with TRBJ1-2, with 12 positions matching TRBD1. The J segment lost 1 base and the V segment lost 6 bases, leaving 3 bases of the junction unmatched. Looked up from germline, CDR1 is LGHDT and CDR2 is YNNKEL (reference sequence). The CDR3 has 15 residues. In nucleotides, the CDR3 is TGTGCCAGCAGAGGGACAGGGGGCAGTAACTATGGCTACACCTTC. Its translation: CASRGTGGSNYGYTF.

Many counts were recorded for this clonotype. The chain couples TRBV3-1 to TRBJ2-1; unclear D gene. The germline V gene has CDR1 LGHDT and CDR2 YNNKEL (reference sequence). The CDR3 has 14 residues. V was shortened by 0 bases and J by 8 bases, with 11 bases between the two germline ends. The CDR3 spells CASSQDAVLDEQFF. CDR3 sequence (DNA): TGTGCCAGCAGCCAAGACGCCGTTTTAGATGAGCAGTTCTTC.

The table lists this clonotype with a count of one. This chain connects TRBV12-3 or TRBV12-4 to TRBJ2-5, with 10 bases matching TRBD1. V lost 7 bases and J lost 2; bases outside the gene matches: 4. The length of the CDR3 is 14 residues. The CDR3 DNA reads as TGTGCCAGCACCCCGGACAGGGGGCAAGAGACCCAGTACTTC. Translated: CASTPDRGQETQYF.

With respect to this clonotype: Mismatch with germline at one junction end may stem from a read error. The chain uses TRBV5-1 and TRBJ2-1, with 8 bases lining up with TRBD1. This CDR3 comprises 15 residues. CDR1 and CDR2 from the germline V gene are SGHRS and YFSETQ. The DNA of the CDR3 is TGCGCCAGCAGAACTGACAGGGGACCCTACAATGAGCAGCTCTTC. Translation: CASRTDRGPYNEQLF.

This clonotype was detected ten times or more. This chain joins TRBV2 and TRBJ2-3; D not resolved. Germline assignment: CDR1 SNHLY and CDR2 FYNNEI. Between the trimmed V and J ends, which lost 2 bases and 1 base, there was a span of 13 bases. This CDR3 is 16 amino acids long. CDR3 coding DNA: TGTGCCAGCAGTGAACAGGTCTGGCAGGGCACAGATACGCAGTATTTT. Its protein is CASSEQVWQGTDTQYF.

At least ten counts were recorded for this clonotype. The CDR3 here is CASSGTGLHEQYF. CDR3 nucleotide sequence: TGTGCCAGCTCCGGGACAGGGCTCCACGAGCAGTACTTC. This chain connects TRBV6-1 to TRBJ2-7, with TRBD1 identical over 9 bases. The CDR3 runs 13 residues. V was clipped by 8 bases and J by 5 bases; unmatched bases: 7. Germline V lookup: CDR1 MNHNS, CDR2 SASEGT.

This clonotype was seen at least ten times. The V gene is TRBV2, the J gene TRBJ1-2; no reliable D call. The CDR3 sequence is 14 residues long. The V end lost 4 bases, the J end lost 2 bases, and 11 bases lay between the germline ends. Per germline, CDR1 SNHLY and CDR2 FYNNEI. The CDR3 DNA is TGTGCCAGCAGTGTGGGCCGCAAAAACTATGGCTACACCTTC. This codes for CASSVGRKNYGYTF.

The chain combines TRBV2 with TRBJ2-1; TRBD2 matches at 8 bases. V was pared by 4 bases and J by 8 bases, with 7 bases of the junction left unmatched. This CDR3 spans 14 amino acids. CDR1 is SNHLY and CDR2 is FYNNEI in the germline V gene. CDR3 region: CASSGTSTGDEQFF. CDR3 DNA sequence: TGTGCCAGCAGTGGGACTAGCACAGGCGATGAGCAGTTCTTC.

This clonotype was recorded at least ten times. This chain uses TRBV6-1 with TRBJ1-1, with TRBD1 as a possible D gene (5 bases). V lost 5 bases, J lost 0 bases, and 16 bases lay in between. There are 16 residues in the CDR3. Looked up from germline, CDR1 is MNHNS and CDR2 is SASEGT. This CDR3 is CASSLEIRQLNTEAFF. In DNA, the CDR3 is TGTGCCAGCAGTTTAGAGATCCGACAGCTGAACACTGAAGCTTTCTTT.

This clonotype was recorded many times. The rearrangement joins TRBV20-1 to TRBJ2-7; D is undetermined. Trimming pared 3 bases from V and 2 bases from J, leaving 14 bases between. CDR3 length equals 14 residues. Germline V gives CDR1 DFQATT, CDR2 SNEGSKA (reference sequence). In nucleotides, the CDR3 is TGCAGTGCTAGGTCGCCTGCGATTACCTACGAGCAGTACTTC. Amino acids: CSARSPAITYEQYF.